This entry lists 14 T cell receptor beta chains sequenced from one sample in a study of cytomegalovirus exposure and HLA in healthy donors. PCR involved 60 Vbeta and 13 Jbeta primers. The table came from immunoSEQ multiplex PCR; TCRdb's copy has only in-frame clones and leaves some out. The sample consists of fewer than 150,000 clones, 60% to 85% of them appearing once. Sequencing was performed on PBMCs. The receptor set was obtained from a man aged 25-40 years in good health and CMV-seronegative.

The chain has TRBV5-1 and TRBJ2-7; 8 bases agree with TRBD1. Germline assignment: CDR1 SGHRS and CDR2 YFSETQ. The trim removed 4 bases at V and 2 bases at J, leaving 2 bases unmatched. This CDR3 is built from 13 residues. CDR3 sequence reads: CASSPTGAYEQYF. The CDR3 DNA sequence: TGCGCCAGCAGCCCGACAGGGGCCTACGAGCAGTACTTC.

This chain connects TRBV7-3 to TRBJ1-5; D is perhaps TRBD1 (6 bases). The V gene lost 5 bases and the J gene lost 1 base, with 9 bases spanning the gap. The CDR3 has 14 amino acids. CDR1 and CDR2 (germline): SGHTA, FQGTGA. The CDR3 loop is CASSRTASNQPQHF. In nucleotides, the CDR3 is TGTGCCAGCAGCCGGACAGCCAGCAATCAGCCCCAGCATTTT.

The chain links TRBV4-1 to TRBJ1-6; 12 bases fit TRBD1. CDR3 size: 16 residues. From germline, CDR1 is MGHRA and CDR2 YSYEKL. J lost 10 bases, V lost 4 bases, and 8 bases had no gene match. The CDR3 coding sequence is TGCGCCAGCAGCCTCCTAGCCGGGACAGGGGGCTCACCCCTCCACTTT. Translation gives CASSLLAGTGGSPLHF.

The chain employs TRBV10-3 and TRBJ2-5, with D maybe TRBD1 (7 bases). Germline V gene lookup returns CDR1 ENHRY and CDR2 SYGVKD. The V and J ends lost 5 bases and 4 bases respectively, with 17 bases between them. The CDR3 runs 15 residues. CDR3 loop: CAISPARGDAETQYF. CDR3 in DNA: TGTGCCATCAGTCCTGCCAGGGGGGACGCAGAGACCCAGTACTTC.

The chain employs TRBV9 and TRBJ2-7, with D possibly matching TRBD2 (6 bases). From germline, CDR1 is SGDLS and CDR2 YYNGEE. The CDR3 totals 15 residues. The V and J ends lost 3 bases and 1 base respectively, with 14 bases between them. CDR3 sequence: CASSAGGGGSYEQYF. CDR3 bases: TGTGCCAGCAGCGCCGGGGGTGGAGGATCCTACGAGCAGTACTTC. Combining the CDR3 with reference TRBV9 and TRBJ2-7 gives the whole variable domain DSGVTQTPKHLITATGQRVTLRCSPRSGDLSVYWYQQSLDQGLQFLIQYYNGEERAKGNILERFSAQQFPDLHSELNLSSLELGDSALYFCASSAGGGGSYEQYFGPGTRLTVT.

CDR3 sequence (DNA): TGTGCCAGCAGCTTTTGGGGGGGCGGCGAAAAACTGTTTTTT. Its translation is CASSFWGGGEKLFF. The chain joins TRBV5-4 to TRBJ1-4; D is perhaps TRBD1 (6 bases). The length of the CDR3 is 14 residues. Per the germline V gene, CDR1 is SGHNT and CDR2 is YYREEE (reference sequence). The V end was cut by 2 bases, the J end by 8 bases, with 13 bases between.

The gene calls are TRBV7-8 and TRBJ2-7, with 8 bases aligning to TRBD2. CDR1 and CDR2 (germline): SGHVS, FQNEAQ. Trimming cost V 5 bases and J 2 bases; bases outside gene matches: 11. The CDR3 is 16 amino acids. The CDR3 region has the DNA TGTGCCAGCAGCACCGCCGGGACTAGTGGCGCCTACGAGCAGTACTTC. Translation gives CASSTAGTSGAYEQYF.

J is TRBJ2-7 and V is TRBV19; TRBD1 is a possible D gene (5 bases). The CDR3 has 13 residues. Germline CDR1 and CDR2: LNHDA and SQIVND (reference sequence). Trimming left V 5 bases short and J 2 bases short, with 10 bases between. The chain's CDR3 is CASSSQVTYEQYF. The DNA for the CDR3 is TGTGCCAGTAGTTCACAGGTGACCTACGAGCAGTACTTC.

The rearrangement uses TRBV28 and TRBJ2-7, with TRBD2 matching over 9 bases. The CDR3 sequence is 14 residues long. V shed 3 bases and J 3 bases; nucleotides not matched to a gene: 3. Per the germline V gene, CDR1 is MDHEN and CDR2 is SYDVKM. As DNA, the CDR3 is TGTGCCAGCAGTTTTTCTAGCGGGGTCTACGAGCAGTACTTC. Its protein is CASSFSSGVYEQYF.

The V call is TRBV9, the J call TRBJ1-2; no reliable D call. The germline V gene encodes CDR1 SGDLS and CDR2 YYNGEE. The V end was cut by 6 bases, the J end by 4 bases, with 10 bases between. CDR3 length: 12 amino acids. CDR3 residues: CASNQVGYGYTF. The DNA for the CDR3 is TGTGCCAGCAATCAGGTTGGCTATGGCTACACCTTC.

The CDR3 nucleotides read TGCGCCAGCAGCGCCGGGGGGGGAAACAATGAGCAGTTCTTC. It encodes CASSAGGGNNEQFF. V usage is TRBV5-1 and J usage is TRBJ2-1, with 8 bases that match TRBD2. Germline values: CDR1 SGHRS, CDR2 YFSETQ. J was trimmed by 5 bases and V by 4 bases; bases with no gene match: 5. The CDR3 consists of 14 residues.

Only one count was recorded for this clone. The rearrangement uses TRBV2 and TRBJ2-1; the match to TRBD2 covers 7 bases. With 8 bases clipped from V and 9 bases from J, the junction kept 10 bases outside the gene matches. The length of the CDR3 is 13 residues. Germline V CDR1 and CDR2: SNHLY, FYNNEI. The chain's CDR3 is CASRGEGSLEQFF. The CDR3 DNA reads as TGTGCCAGCCGGGGGGAGGGTAGTCTTGAGCAGTTCTTC.

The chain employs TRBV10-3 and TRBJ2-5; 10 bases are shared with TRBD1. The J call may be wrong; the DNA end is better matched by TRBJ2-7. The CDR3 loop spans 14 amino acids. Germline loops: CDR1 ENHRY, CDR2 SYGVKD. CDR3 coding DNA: TGTGCCATCAACCCGGGACAGGGGTCCTACGAGCAGTACTTC. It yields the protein CAINPGQGSYEQYF.

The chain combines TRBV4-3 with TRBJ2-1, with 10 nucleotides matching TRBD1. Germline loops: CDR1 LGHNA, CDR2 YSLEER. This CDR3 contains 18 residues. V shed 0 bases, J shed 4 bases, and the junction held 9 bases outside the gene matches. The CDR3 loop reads CASSQESNKGQGYNEQFF. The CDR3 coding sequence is TGCGCCAGCAGCCAAGAATCGAATAAGGGACAGGGGTACAATGAGCAGTTCTTC.